The 18 T cell receptor beta chains below all came from one sample that was sequenced in a study of blood T cell repertoires in COVID-19. TCRdb keeps only in-frame clones here, not all; method: immunoSEQ multiplex PCR. The sample lists 100,000 to 110,000 clones, approximately 93% seen once, with less than 2.5% in the top ten. Sequenced input: peripheral blood. The source is a man between 50 and 59 years old with active COVID-19.

The genes are TRBV7-9 and TRBJ1-1; the D is unclear. V was pared by 5 bases and J by 4 bases, with 20 bases between. Germline-derived CDR1 and CDR2 are SEHNR and FQNEAQ (reference sequence). The CDR3 runs to 16 residues. This CDR3 is CASSRRGKSEGTEAFF. The CDR3 DNA is TGTGCCAGCAGCCGACGGGGTAAGAGCGAGGGCACTGAAGCTTTCTTT.

This clone appeared once. The rearrangement uses TRBV20-1 and TRBJ1-2; 7 nucleotides match TRBD1. CDR3 length equals 11 residues. CDR1 and CDR2 from the germline V gene are DFQATT and SNEGSKA (reference sequence). V lost 2 bases, J lost 8 bases, and 2 bases stayed unmatched. In nucleotides, the CDR3 is TGCAGTGCTAGAACAGGGGAAGGCTACACCTTC. Encoded protein: CSARTGEGYTF.

This chain uses TRBV5-1 with TRBJ1-5; D is uncertain. Trimming removed 0 bases at V and 6 bases at J, with 13 bases between. The germline V gene has CDR1 SGHRS and CDR2 YFSETQ. CDR3 length: 15 amino acids. The DNA for the CDR3 is TGCGCCAGCAGCTTGGATGGTCAGGATGTTCAGCCCCAGCATTTT. It is translated as CASSLDGQDVQPQHF.

This chain joins TRBV18 and TRBJ2-1; TRBD2 matches at 11 bases. V was clipped by 3 bases and J by 0 bases; unmatched bases: 7. The germline CDR1 and CDR2 sequences are KGHSH and LQKENI. The CDR3 sequence is 18 residues long. CDR3 residues: CASSPPRLAGSSYNEQFF. The CDR3 DNA reads TGTGCCAGCTCACCCCCTCGACTAGCGGGGAGCTCCTACAATGAGCAGTTCTTC.

This chain joins TRBV3-1 (or the pseudogene TRBV3-2) and TRBJ1-2; unclear D gene. Germline V gene lookup returns CDR1 LGHDT and CDR2 YNNKEL (reference sequence). V dropped 0 bases and J dropped 4 bases, with 15 bases sitting between them. This CDR3 spans 16 amino acids. CDR3 sequence reads: CASSQDSVLGAYGYTF. DNA for the CDR3: TGTGCCAGCAGCCAAGACTCTGTCCTGGGCGCCTATGGCTACACCTTC.

The chain carries TRBV5-4 and TRBJ2-5; D may be TRBD2 (6 bases). The CDR3 runs 14 residues. Trimming took off 0 bases at V and 4 bases at J, with 10 bases between the two ends. Germline V gene lookup returns CDR1 SGHNT and CDR2 YYREEE (reference sequence). CDR3 residues: CASSLGGVGETQYF. The CDR3 DNA reads as TGTGCCAGCAGCTTGGGGGGGGTGGGAGAGACCCAGTACTTC.

The chain has TRBV5-1 and TRBJ2-1, with 7 bases lining up with TRBD2. The CDR3 consists of 14 residues. V shed 6 bases, J shed 5 bases, and the junction held 8 bases outside the gene matches. Germline assignment: CDR1 SGHRS and CDR2 YFSETQ. The CDR3 nucleotides read TGCGCCAGCACTCCGGGACTACTAAACAATGAGCAGTTCTTC. It specifies CASTPGLLNNEQFF.

This sequence joins TRBV3-1 (or the pseudogene TRBV3-2) and TRBJ2-1; 14 bases are shared with TRBD2. The CDR3 contains 16 residues. CDR1 is LGHDT and CDR2 is YNNKEL in the germline V gene (reference sequence). J lost 7 bases, V lost 1 base, and 3 bases had no gene match. The CDR3 here is CASSQAWTSGRNEQFF. In DNA form, the CDR3 reads TGTGCCAGCAGCCAAGCTTGGACTAGCGGGAGGAATGAGCAGTTCTTC.

The rearrangement uses TRBV4-1 and TRBJ1-1; TRBD1 might be the D (5 bases). V lost 0 bases and J lost 3, with 14 bases in between. CDR3 length equals 16 residues. Germline V CDR1 and CDR2: MGHRA, YSYEKL. The CDR3 DNA follows: TGCGCCAGCAGCCAAGATCAAACAGGCCAGTACACTGAAGCTTTCTTT. This sequence encodes CASSQDQTGQYTEAFF.

This chain joins TRBV29-1 and TRBJ2-5, with 8 nucleotides matching TRBD2. The trim removed 7 bases at V and 4 bases at J, leaving 11 bases unmatched. The germline V gene has CDR1 SQVTM and CDR2 ANQGSEA. The CDR3 has 14 residues. The CDR3 DNA sequence: TGCAGCGCCCAGCCCGGGGGGGCTCGAGAGACCCAGTACTTC. Translation gives CSAQPGGARETQYF.

The chain uses TRBV5-6 and TRBJ1-4; TRBD1 matches at 10 bases. This CDR3 spans 16 amino acids. The V gene's germline CDR1 is SGHDT and CDR2 YYEEEE. V was clipped by 2 bases and J by 8 bases; unmatched bases: 9. The CDR3 region is CASSFGGQGGLEKLFF. CDR3 nucleotide sequence: TGTGCCAGCAGCTTCGGCGGACAGGGGGGGTTAGAAAAACTGTTTTTT.

The J gene is TRBJ2-2, the V gene TRBV9; 10 nucleotides match TRBD2. CDR1 and CDR2 (germline): SGDLS, YYNGEE. The CDR3 has 17 residues. The junction had 6 bases not matched to a gene; V was cut back by 0 bases and J by 4 bases. The CDR3 nucleotides are TGTGCCAGCAGCGTAGGGGTGCTAGCGGGAGTCACCGGGGAGCTGTTTTTT. The encoded protein is CASSVGVLAGVTGELFF.

The J gene is TRBJ1-2, the V gene TRBV19; D is ambiguous. Trimming took 0 bases from V and 6 from J, leaving 8 bases between them. The V gene's germline CDR1 is LNHDA and CDR2 SQIVND (reference sequence). The CDR3 totals 13 residues. The CDR3 protein is CASSIDYGNGYTF. The CDR3 bases are TGTGCCAGTAGTATAGATTACGGGAATGGCTACACCTTC.

The genes are TRBV19 and TRBJ2-1, with 11 bases that match TRBD2. Germline lookup yields CDR1 LNHDA and CDR2 SQIVND (reference sequence). This CDR3 comprises 19 residues. V gave up 1 base and J gave up 4 bases; unmatched junction bases: 12. Here the CDR3 DNA reads TGTGCCAGTAGTATAGTTTCTAGCGGGAGGCCCGCGGATTACAATGAGCAGTTCTTC. Amino acid sequence: CASSIVSSGRPADYNEQFF.

The rearrangement uses TRBV19 and TRBJ1-5, with D tentatively TRBD1 (5 bases). Trimming removed 5 bases from V and 7 bases from J, with 12 bases in between. Per germline, CDR1 LNHDA and CDR2 SQIVND (reference sequence). The CDR3 has 13 amino acids. The CDR3 coding sequence is TGTGCCAGTAGTGAGCAGGGTGGACAGCCCCAGCATTTT. Encoded protein: CASSEQGGQPQHF.

The chain joins TRBV12-3 or TRBV12-4 to TRBJ1-6; the D is unclear. V was clipped by 2 bases and J by 10 bases, with 6 bases between them. This CDR3 is 12 amino acids long. The DNA for the CDR3 is TGTGCCAGCAGTTTACGGAGCTCACCCCTCCACTTT. The encoded protein is CASSLRSSPLHF.

The gene calls are TRBV29-1 and TRBJ1-1; D not certain. The V end lost 6 bases, the J end lost 3 bases, and 17 bases lay between the germline ends. The CDR3 length is 14 residues. The germline V gene has CDR1 SQVTM and CDR2 ANQGSEA. As DNA, the CDR3 is TGCAGCGTCGCTGACCGGGGATTGTACACTGAAGCTTTCTTT. Protein: CSVADRGLYTEAFF.

The chain employs TRBV29-1 and TRBJ1-2; 9 bases are shared with TRBD1. The CDR3 sequence is 11 residues long. The germline V gene encodes CDR1 SQVTM and CDR2 ANQGSEA. V was clipped by 6 bases and J by 7 bases; unmatched bases: 3. The CDR3 DNA reads as TGCAGCGTGGGGGACAGGGCTGGCTACACCTTC. Its protein is CSVGDRAGYTF.